This T cell receptor (beta chain) appears in the sequencing data of a study of blood T cell repertoires in COVID-19. The V gene's germline CDR1 is MNHEY and CDR2 SVGAGI. This CDR3 comprises 13 residues. V lost 10 bases to trimming and J lost 5 bases; unmatched junction nucleotides: 10. Generated by immunoSEQ multiplex PCR, the TCRdb table keeps only in-frame clones and is missing some. This table holds 310,000 or so clones, 65% to 85% found once. The sequenced sample was peripheral blood. The rearrangement links TRBV6-5 to TRBJ2-7; 8 positions agree with TRBD2. This TCR came from a woman aged 45-65 years with acute or convalescent COVID-19. CDR3 loop: CATSREGSHEQYV. The CDR3 DNA sequence: TGTGCCACCTCCCGGGAGGGGTCTCACGAGCAGTACGTC.